This TCR beta chain was documented in a study of T cell repertoires in cytomegalovirus infection. Turning to the study itself: Both CMV infection and a matching HLA type were indicated by public TCR beta signatures. Notes on the study in general: Identification of carriers of CMV plus the relevant HLA was performed using cumulative public TCR beta family frequency.

On this clonotype itself: Its antigen is as yet unknown. Just one base apart from a much larger clone, this may be a read error.

Unmatched junction bases numbered 7, after V lost 1 base and J lost 6 bases. CDR1 is MGHRA and CDR2 is YSYEKL in the germline V gene. The CDR3 is 15 amino acids. TCRdb re-analysed the reads in MiXCR, keeping a single row per CDR3 protein. This table has about 230,000 distinct CDR3 sequences, roughly 20% appearing once. The gene calls are TRBV4-1 and TRBJ2-7, with 9 bases matching TRBD2. The source material was CD8+ T cells from PBMCs. This receptor was taken from a human donor in good health (CMV status not recorded). Some clones in this sample may be carry-over from other donors' samples. The CDR3 loop is CASSQGTSANCEQYF. The CDR3 DNA is TGCGCCAGCAGCCAAGGGACTAGCGCAAACTGCGAGCAGTACTTC.